This TCR beta chain was recovered during a study of T cells in Graves' hyperthyroidism and ophthalmopathy. The investigators amplified TCR beta CDR3 regions from RNA transcripts. During a first-round RT-PCR of the TCR CDR3, the HTBI primer set was used. TCRdb re-called the multiplex PCR reads with MiXCR, one entry per CDR3 protein. The table has more than 300,000 distinct CDR3 sequences, 11% to 15% seen once. This clonotype was recorded at least ten times. Its antigen is unknown. Study observations and caveats: Most thyroid-expanded clonotypes above 0.001 were also found in blood.

The CDR3 is 14 amino acids. Trimming stripped 3 bases from V and 4 bases from J, with 12 bases between. Germline V gene data show CDR1 as SEHNR and CDR2 as FQNEAQ (reference sequence). Sequenced: blood. The rearrangement joins TRBV7-9 to TRBJ1-1; a weak D match, TRBD1 (6 bases). The TCR sequence derives from a woman under 40 with Graves' hyperthyroidism. The DNA of the CDR3 is TGTGCCAGCAGCTTGGGGGGGCGCAGCACTGAAGCTTTCTTT. This gives the protein CASSLGGRSTEAFF.